The rows below give T cell receptor beta chains drawn from one sample of a study of blood T cell repertoires in COVID-19. Sequenced by immunoSEQ multiplex PCR; TCRdb stores in-frame clones only, minus some. The sample includes about 27,000 clones, about 92% of them seen just once. Sequencing was performed on peripheral blood. All receptors come from a human donor in a cohort sampled during active COVID-19. CDR3s include the opening cysteine and the closing phenylalanine or tryptophan. Clone size is shown for a subset of rows, as once, few, many or a class of expanded clone.

V | length | size | CDR3
TRBV6-2/TRBV6-3 | 12 | NA | CASSRFTYEQFF
TRBV4-2 | 15 | NA | CASSQVSRENSPLHF
TRBV19 | 13 | once | CASSIQVTYEQYF
TRBV7-6 | 13 | NA | CASSYRQAYEQYF
TRBV29-1 | 16 | NA | CSFRGGVPSSYNEQFF
TRBV5-1 | 15 | NA | CASSSGQGVVGELFF
TRBV25-1 | 16 | NA | CASSVRPGATNEKLFF
TRBV11-2 | 11 | NA | CASSIRTEAFF
TRBV18 | 13 | NA | CASSPGQGNTIYF
TRBV13 | 14 | NA | CASSSTRTGLGYTF
TRBV5-4 | 16 | NA | CASSSNQGFGANVLTF
TRBV2 | 18 | NA | CASSHELGLRVGTGELFF
TRBV2 | 13 | NA | CASSASGKETQYF
TRBV6-2/TRBV6-3 | 12 | NA | CASSIIADTQYF
TRBV7-6 | 14 | NA | CASSPSWTGQELFF
TRBV4-2 | 16 | NA | CASSQESTTPVGTQYF
TRBV5-6 | 14 | NA | CASSLVRRGGVQYF
TRBV21-1 | 13 | NA | CASSPGQGVWAFF
TRBV5-4 | 15 | NA | CASSPTSGSTDTQYF
TRBV6-1 | 16 | NA | CASSEVAGGHTGELFF
TRBV5-8 | 16 | NA | CASSLPSGGRRTEAFF
TRBV4-1 | 14 | NA | CASRWTSGTDTQYF
TRBV19 | 14 | NA | CASTLTGGGEKLFF
TRBV29-1 | 12 | NA | CSVYRGQDTQYF
TRBV18 | 15 | NA | CASSPPPGVNEKLFF
TRBV25-1 | 18 | NA | CASSDPKGGTGGWSPLHF
TRBV12-5 | 16 | NA | CASGLAWTGSHNEQFF
TRBV3-1/TRBV3-2 | 14 | NA | CASSLPGGPDTQYF
TRBV7-6 | 19 | once | CASSLYFSGVRALRETQYF
TRBV3-1/TRBV3-2 | 18 | NA | CASSQDAAGPTVGEKLFF
TRBV2 | 17 | NA | CASSEPRQGMRNQPQHF
TRBV20-1 | 12 | NA | CSASYRGDGYTF
TRBV5-6 | 14 | NA | CASSLEGVSSPLHF
TRBV25-1 | 15 | NA | CASSEHRGIKEKLFF
TRBV19 | 15 | NA | CATMGGRANTGELFF
TRBV10-3 | 14 | NA | CAISEGGGSSQAFF
TRBV19 | 17 | few | CASSTSRYGTLGNTIYF
TRBV6-5 | 16 | NA | CASSYSYRRGVKPQHF
TRBV19 | 15 | NA | CASSRTTGGRETQYF
TRBV11-3 | 19 | NA | CASSSTRGTSGGRGVTQYF
TRBV7-9 | 14 | NA | CASITGTTENGYTF
TRBV10-3 | 16 | NA | CAISVNRDSGANVLTF
TRBV29-1 | 14 | NA | CSVEGTGGGYGYTF
TRBV19 | 15 | once | CASSILQNSNQPQHF
TRBV11-2 | 14 | once | CASSFRLSVEEQFF
TRBV9 | 16 | NA | CASSVVASGSYNEQFF
TRBV7-8 | 13 | NA | CASSFQGENEQYF
TRBV7-9 | 14 | NA | CASSLMGGGNEQFF
TRBV28 | 16 | NA | CASSHRLDASGTEAFF
TRBV3-1/TRBV3-2 | 16 | NA | CASRGVGEADNEKLFF
TRBV27 | 15 | once | CASQPGGGGNQPQHF
TRBV5-6 | 11 | NA | CASSSHNEQFF
TRBV6-5 | 14 | NA | CASRGRGTYNEQFF